This T cell receptor (beta chain) was sequenced during a study of beta chain features in type 1 diabetes. Expressed TCRB transcripts were sequenced because the entire RNA isolate underwent reverse transcription. Sequenced by immunoSEQ multiplex PCR; TCRdb stores in-frame clones only, minus some. The sample has roughly 240,000 clones, approximately 14% seen once. Study-level results: PCR might favor shorter templates, but any such skew would affect patients and controls equally.

Germline V gene sequence: CDR1 SGHVS, CDR2 FNYEAQ. The J segment lost 2 bases and the V segment lost 5 bases, leaving 2 bases of the junction unmatched. The CDR3 is 14 residues long. With regard to this clone: Its antigen is undetermined.

This clonotype was sampled from a woman aged 40 to 50 in good health. Sequencing was done on a sample of naive CD4+ T cells from blood. The chain links TRBV7-6 to TRBJ1-3; 8 bases align to TRBD1. The CDR3 protein is CASSPQGAGNTIYF. In DNA, the CDR3 is TGTGCCAGCAGCCCACAGGGGGCTGGAAACACCATATATTTT.